This TCR beta chain comes out of a study of Graves' ophthalmopathy and Graves' hyperthyroidism. This clonotype showed up many times. RNA transcripts provided the template for amplifying TCR beta CDR3 regions. The workflow started with a first-round RT-PCR run with HTBI primers and then moved on to a second-round multiplex PCR. Each CDR3 protein is one row after TCRdb ran MiXCR on the multiplex PCR reads. The sample records roughly 410,000 distinct CDR3 sequences, less than 20% being singletons. The CDR3 consists of 15 residues. The V end was cut by 1 base, the J end by 4 bases, with 11 bases between. Looked up from germline, CDR1 is MGHRA and CDR2 is YSYEKL.

The receptor was isolated from a woman aged 18-29 years with stable Graves' hyperthyroidism. The sequencing input was peripheral blood. This chain links TRBV4-1 with TRBJ1-5; D call uncertain. CDR3 sequence (DNA): TGCGCCAGCAGCCAAGTGGAAGGCTCGAATCAGCCCCAGCATTTT. Residues: CASSQVEGSNQPQHF.